This TCR beta chain was profiled in a study of T cell responses to AZD1222 COVID-19 vaccine. This table comes from immunoSEQ multiplex PCR, and its TCRdb copy is limited to in-frame clones, with some not included. In the table there are over 150,000 clones, 70% to 90% of which are singletons. Study-wide points: In a largely white British group with more females than males, clonal diversity was possibly underestimated.

Details on this clone: The target antigen is unknown.

This receptor was identified in an adult in good health. The sequencing here drew on peripheral blood, taken on day 0 of AZD1222 vaccination.

CDR3 region: CASSPGVAGSDEQFF. The CDR3 DNA follows: TGTGCCAGCAGTCCCGGGGTAGCGGGGAGCGATGAGCAGTTCTTC. The rearrangement uses TRBV27 and TRBJ2-1; 8 bases are a match to TRBD2. CDR1 is MNHEY and CDR2 is SMNVEV in the germline V gene (reference sequence). V shed 5 bases and J 8 bases; nucleotides not matched to a gene: 11. This CDR3 spans 15 amino acids.